These 7 T cell receptor beta chains originate from one sample sequenced in a study of blood T cell repertoires in COVID-19. Sequencing was performed with immunoSEQ multiplex PCR; in TCRdb, only in-frame clones are kept and a portion is missing. The data show 150,000 to 200,000 clones, more than 65% seen once. Sequences were obtained from PBMCs or T cells enriched from blood (not recorded which). Receptors were obtained from a man aged 40-55 years who had recovered from COVID-19.

V gene TRBV7-3 combines with J gene TRBJ1-1; unclear D gene. This CDR3 has 14 amino acids. The germline V gene encodes CDR1 SGHTA and CDR2 FQGTGA. The V end lost 2 bases, the J end lost 1 base, and 8 bases lay between the germline ends. The CDR3 is CASSLGSPNTEAFF. In nucleotides, the CDR3 is TGTGCCAGCAGCTTAGGGAGCCCGAACACTGAAGCTTTCTTT.

The genes are TRBV11-2 and TRBJ2-7, with TRBD2 as a possible D gene (6 bases). CDR1 SGHAT and CDR2 FQNNGV come from the germline V gene. This CDR3 has 13 amino acids. The V and J ends lost 4 bases and 5 bases respectively, with 12 bases between them. DNA for the CDR3: TGTGCCAGCAGCTCGCCGCGGGATGACGAGCAGTACTTC. The encoded protein is CASSSPRDDEQYF.

This sequence joins TRBV18 and TRBJ2-1; 11 nucleotides align to TRBD2. Looked up from germline, CDR1 is KGHSH and CDR2 is LQKENI. J lost 6 bases, V lost 6 bases, and 7 bases had no gene match. This CDR3 contains 15 residues. This CDR3 reads CASSLAGGPGNEQFF. DNA for the CDR3: TGTGCCAGCTCCTTAGCGGGGGGGCCAGGCAATGAGCAGTTCTTC.

This chain uses TRBV4-3 with TRBJ1-5, with D hard to call. CDR1 LGHNA and CDR2 YSLEER come from the germline V gene. This CDR3 has 13 residues. V was clipped by 4 bases and J by 6 bases, with 10 bases between them. CDR3 in DNA: TGCGCCAGCAGCCCAAGGTCAGGTCAGCCCCAGCATTTT. Protein product: CASSPRSGQPQHF.

This clone is a singleton in its sample. The rearrangement joins TRBV19 to TRBJ1-2, with 7 bases that match TRBD1. The J segment lost 4 bases and the V segment lost 3 bases, leaving 11 bases of the junction unmatched. In germline, CDR1 is LNHDA, CDR2 SQIVND (reference sequence). This CDR3 region has 16 residues. The CDR3 spells CASSIPGQAALYGYTF. As DNA, the CDR3 is TGTGCCAGTAGTATCCCCGGACAGGCGGCTCTCTATGGCTACACCTTC.

The chain couples TRBV5-4 to TRBJ2-5; TRBD1 is a possible D gene (6 bases). Germline V gives CDR1 SGHNT, CDR2 YYREEE (reference sequence). Deletions cut 2 bases from V and 2 bases from J, with 22 bases between. This CDR3 spans 18 amino acids. The CDR3 is CASSFRPYRGQLQETQYF. The CDR3 DNA sequence: TGTGCCAGCAGCTTCAGACCTTACCGAGGACAGTTACAAGAGACCCAGTACTTC.

The chain employs TRBV24-1 and TRBJ2-1; 8 bases match TRBD1. The V and J ends lost 11 bases and 3 bases, in that order; junction bases with no gene match: 2. Germline-derived CDR1 and CDR2 are KGHDR and SFDVKD. The CDR3 runs 12 residues. The CDR3 DNA is TGTGCCATCGGACAGGGCTACAATGAGCAGTTCTTC. This translates into CAIGQGYNEQFF.